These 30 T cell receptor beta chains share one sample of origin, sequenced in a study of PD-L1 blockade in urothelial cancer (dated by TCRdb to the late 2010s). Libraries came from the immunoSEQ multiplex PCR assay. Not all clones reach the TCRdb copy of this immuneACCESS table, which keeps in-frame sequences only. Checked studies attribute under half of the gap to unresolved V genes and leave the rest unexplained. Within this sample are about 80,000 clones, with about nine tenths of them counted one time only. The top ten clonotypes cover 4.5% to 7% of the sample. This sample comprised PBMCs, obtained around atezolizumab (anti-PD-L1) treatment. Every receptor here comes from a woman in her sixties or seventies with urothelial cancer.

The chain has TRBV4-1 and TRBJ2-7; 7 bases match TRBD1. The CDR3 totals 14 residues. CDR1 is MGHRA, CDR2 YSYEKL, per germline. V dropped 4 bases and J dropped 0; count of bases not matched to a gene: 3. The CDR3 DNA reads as TGCGCCAGCAGCCCGGGACAGTTCTCCTACGAGCAGTACTTC. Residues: CASSPGQFSYEQYF.

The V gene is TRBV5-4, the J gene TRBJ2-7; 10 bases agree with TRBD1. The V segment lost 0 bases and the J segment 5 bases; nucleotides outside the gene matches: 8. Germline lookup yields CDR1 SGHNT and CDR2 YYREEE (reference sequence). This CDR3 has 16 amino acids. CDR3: CASSLGPGQGTNEQYF. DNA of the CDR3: TGTGCCAGCAGCTTGGGTCCGGGACAGGGGACGAACGAGCAGTACTTC.

The CDR3: CATSRGQFNEKLFF. In nucleotides, the CDR3 is TGTGCCACCAGCAGAGGACAGTTTAATGAAAAACTGTTTTTT. V and J are TRBV15 and TRBJ1-4; D is possibly TRBD1 (5 bases). V was clipped by 1 base and J by 4 bases, with 7 bases between them. This CDR3 is 14 amino acids long. Germline CDR1 and CDR2: LNHNV and YYDKDF (reference sequence).

The CDR3 nucleotides are TGTGCCAGCAGCTTTTTTCCAAGCGGTGGGGAGACCCAGTACTTC. It is translated as CASSFFPSGGETQYF. The chain carries TRBV7-6 and TRBJ2-5; D is possibly TRBD2 (5 bases). The germline V and J ends were trimmed by 3 bases and 5 bases, with 16 bases remaining between them. Germline V gene data show CDR1 as SGHVS and CDR2 as FNYEAQ. The CDR3 contains 15 residues.

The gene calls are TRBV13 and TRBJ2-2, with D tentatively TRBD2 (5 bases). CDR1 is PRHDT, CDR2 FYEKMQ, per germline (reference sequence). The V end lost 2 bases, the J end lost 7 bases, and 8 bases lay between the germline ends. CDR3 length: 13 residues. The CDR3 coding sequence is TGTGCCAGCAGCTTACGGGATCACGGGGAGCTGTTTTTT. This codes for CASSLRDHGELFF.

The CDR3 DNA reads TGTGCCAGTAGCCAGGGTAATCAGCCCCAGCATTTT. Amino acid sequence: CASSQGNQPQHF. This sequence joins TRBV19 and TRBJ1-5; D is perhaps TRBD1 (5 bases). The CDR3 sequence is 12 residues long. With 6 bases removed from V and 4 bases from J, the gap between germline ends came to 7 bases. Looked up from germline, CDR1 is LNHDA and CDR2 is SQIVND (reference sequence). Complete variable domain (other parts from reference TRBV19 and TRBJ1-5): DGGITQSPKYLFRKEGQNVTLSCEQNLNHDAMYWYRQDPGQGLRLIYYSQIVNDFQKGDIAEGYSVSREKKESFPLTVTSAQKNPTAFYLCASSQGNQPQHFGDGTRLSIL.

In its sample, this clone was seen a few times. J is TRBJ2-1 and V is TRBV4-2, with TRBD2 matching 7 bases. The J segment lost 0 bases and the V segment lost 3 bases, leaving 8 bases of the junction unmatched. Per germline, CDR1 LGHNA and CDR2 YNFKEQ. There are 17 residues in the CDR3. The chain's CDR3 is CASSQETSVSSYNEQFF. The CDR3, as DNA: TGTGCCAGCAGCCAGGAAACTAGCGTCAGCTCCTACAATGAGCAGTTCTTC.

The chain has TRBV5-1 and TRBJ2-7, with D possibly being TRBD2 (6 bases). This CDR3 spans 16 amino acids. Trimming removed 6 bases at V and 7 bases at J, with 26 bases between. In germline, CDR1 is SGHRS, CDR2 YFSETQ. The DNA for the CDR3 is TGCGCCAGCACGGCGGGATCGAGCTCCGATTTGGGGGAGCAGTACTTC. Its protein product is CASTAGSSSDLGEQYF.

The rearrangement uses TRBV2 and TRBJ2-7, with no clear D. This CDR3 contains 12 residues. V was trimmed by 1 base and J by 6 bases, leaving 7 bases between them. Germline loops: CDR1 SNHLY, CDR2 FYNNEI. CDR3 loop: CASSEGAGEQYF. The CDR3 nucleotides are TGTGCCAGCAGTGAAGGGGCAGGCGAGCAGTACTTC.

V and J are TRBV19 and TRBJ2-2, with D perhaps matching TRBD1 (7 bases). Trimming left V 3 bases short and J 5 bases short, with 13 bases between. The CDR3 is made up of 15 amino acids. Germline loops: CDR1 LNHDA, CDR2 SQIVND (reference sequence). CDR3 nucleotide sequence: TGTGCCAGTAGTATGGGGGGACAGTTGACCGGGGAGCTGTTTTTT. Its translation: CASSMGGQLTGELFF.

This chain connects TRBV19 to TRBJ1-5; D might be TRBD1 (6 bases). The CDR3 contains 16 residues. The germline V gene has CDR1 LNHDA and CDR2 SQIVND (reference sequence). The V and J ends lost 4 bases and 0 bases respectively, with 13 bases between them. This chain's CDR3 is CASSTWTVYSNQPQHF. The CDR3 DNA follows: TGTGCCAGTAGTACATGGACAGTATATAGCAATCAGCCCCAGCATTTT.

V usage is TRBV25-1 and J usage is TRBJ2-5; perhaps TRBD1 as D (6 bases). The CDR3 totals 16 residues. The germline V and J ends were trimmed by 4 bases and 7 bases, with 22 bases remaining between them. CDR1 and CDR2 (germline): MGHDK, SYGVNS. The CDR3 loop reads CASSAPGAGAPGTQYF. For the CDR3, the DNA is TGTGCCAGCAGTGCTCCCGGGGCAGGGGCCCCAGGGACCCAGTACTTC. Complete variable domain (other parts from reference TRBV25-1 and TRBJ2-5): EADIYQTPRYLVIGTGKKITLECSQTMGHDKMYWYQQDPGMELHLIHYSYGVNSTEKGDLSSESTVSRIRTEHFPLTLESARPSHTSQYLCASSAPGAGAPGTQYFGPGTRLLVL.

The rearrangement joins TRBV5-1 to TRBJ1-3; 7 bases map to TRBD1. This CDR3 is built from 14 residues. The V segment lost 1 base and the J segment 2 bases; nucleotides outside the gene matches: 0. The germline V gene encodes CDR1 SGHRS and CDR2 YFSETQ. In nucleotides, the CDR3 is TGCGCCAGCAGCTTGACAGGGGCTGGAAACACCATATATTTT. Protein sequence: CASSLTGAGNTIYF.

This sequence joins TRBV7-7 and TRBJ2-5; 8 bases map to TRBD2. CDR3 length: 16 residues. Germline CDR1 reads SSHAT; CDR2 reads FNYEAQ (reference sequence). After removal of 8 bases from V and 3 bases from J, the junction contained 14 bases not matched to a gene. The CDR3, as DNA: TGTGCCAGCCTTACGGGGGGGCACCTAGAAAAAGAGACCCAGTACTTC. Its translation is CASLTGGHLEKETQYF. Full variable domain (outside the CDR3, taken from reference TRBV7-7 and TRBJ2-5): GAGVSQSPRYKVTKRGQDVTLRCDPISSHATLYWYQQALGQGPEFLTYFNYEAQPDKSGLPSDRFSAERPEGSISTLTIQRTEQRDSAMYRCASLTGGHLEKETQYFGPGTRLLVL.

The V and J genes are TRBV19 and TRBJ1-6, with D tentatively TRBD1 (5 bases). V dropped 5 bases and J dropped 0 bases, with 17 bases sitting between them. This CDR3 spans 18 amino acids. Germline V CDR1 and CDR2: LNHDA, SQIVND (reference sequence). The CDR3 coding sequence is TGTGCCAGTAGTGAATCGGGACTGATGAGCTCCTATAATTCACCCCTCCACTTT. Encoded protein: CASSESGLMSSYNSPLHF.

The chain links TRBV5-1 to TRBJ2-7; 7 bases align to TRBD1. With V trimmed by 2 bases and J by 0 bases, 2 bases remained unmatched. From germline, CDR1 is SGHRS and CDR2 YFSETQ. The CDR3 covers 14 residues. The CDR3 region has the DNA TGCGCCAGCAGCTTAGGGACAGCCTCCTACGAGCAGTACTTC. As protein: CASSLGTASYEQYF.

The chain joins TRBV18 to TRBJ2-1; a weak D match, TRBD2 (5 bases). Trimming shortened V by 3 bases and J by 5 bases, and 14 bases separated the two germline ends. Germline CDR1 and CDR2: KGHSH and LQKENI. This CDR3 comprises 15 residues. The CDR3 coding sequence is TGTGCCAGCTCACCCTTTGAGGGATCGAACAATGAGCAGTTCTTC. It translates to CASSPFEGSNNEQFF.

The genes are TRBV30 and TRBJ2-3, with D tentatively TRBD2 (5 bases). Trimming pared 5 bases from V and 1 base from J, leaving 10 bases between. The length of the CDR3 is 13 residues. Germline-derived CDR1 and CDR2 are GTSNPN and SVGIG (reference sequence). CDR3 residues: CAWEGDGTDTQYF. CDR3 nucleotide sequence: TGTGCCTGGGAGGGAGACGGCACAGATACGCAGTATTTT.

The CDR3 reads CASSPRTGSSGNTIYF. The DNA of the CDR3 is TGTGCCAGCTCACCACGGACAGGGAGCTCTGGAAACACCATATATTTT. The rearrangement uses TRBV18 and TRBJ1-3, with 8 bases matching TRBD1. Germline values: CDR1 KGHSH, CDR2 LQKENI. Germline trimming cut 1 base from V and 0 bases from J; bases unmatched to any gene: 2. This CDR3 is built from 16 residues.

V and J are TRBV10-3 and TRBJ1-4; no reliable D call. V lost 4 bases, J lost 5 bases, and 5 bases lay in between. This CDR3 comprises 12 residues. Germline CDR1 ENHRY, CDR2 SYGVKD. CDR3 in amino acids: CAISGQNEKLFF. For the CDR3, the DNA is TGTGCCATCAGTGGACAAAATGAAAAACTGTTTTTT.

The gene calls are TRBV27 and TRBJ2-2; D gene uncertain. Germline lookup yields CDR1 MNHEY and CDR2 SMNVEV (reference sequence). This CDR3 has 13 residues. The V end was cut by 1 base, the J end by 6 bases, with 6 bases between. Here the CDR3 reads CASSLYVSGELFF. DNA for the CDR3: TGTGCCAGCAGTTTATATGTCTCCGGGGAGCTGTTTTTT.

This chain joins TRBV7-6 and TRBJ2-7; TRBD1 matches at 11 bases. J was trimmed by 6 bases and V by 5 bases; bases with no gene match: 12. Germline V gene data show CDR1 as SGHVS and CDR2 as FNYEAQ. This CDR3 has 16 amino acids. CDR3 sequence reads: CASSPYPGTGGFEQYF. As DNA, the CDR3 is TGTGCCAGCAGCCCCTACCCCGGGACAGGGGGGTTCGAGCAGTACTTC.

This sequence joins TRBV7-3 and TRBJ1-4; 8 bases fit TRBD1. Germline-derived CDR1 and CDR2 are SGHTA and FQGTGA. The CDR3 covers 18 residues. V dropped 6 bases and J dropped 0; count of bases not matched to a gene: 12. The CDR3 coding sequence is TGTGCCAGCAGTCGCGGACAGGGACGAGTTGCAACTAATGAAAAACTGTTTTTT. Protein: CASSRGQGRVATNEKLFF.

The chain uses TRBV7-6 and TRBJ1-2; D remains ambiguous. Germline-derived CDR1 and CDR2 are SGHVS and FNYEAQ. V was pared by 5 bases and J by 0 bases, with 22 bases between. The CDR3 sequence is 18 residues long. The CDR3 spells CASSRYPPSERANYGYTF. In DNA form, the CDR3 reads TGTGCCAGCAGCCGATATCCCCCCTCCGAGAGAGCTAACTATGGCTACACCTTC. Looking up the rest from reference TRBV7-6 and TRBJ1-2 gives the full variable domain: GAGVSQSPRYKVTKRGQDVALRCDPISGHVSLYWYRQALGQGPEFLTYFNYEAQQDKSGLPNDRFSAERPEGSISTLTIQRTEQRDSAMYRCASSRYPPSERANYGYTFGSGTRLTVV.

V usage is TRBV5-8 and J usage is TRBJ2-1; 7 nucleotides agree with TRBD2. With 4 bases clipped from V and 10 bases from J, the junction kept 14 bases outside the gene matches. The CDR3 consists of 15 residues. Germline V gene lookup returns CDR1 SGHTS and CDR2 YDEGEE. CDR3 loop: CASSPGLTYEVEQFF. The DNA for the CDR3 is TGTGCCAGCAGCCCGGGACTAACCTACGAGGTAGAGCAGTTCTTC.

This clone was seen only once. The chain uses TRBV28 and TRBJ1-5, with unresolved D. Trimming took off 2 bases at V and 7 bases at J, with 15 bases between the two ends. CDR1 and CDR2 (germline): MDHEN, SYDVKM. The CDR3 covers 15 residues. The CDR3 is CASSLHVLIEQPQHF. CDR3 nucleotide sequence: TGTGCCAGCAGTTTACATGTTCTTATAGAACAGCCCCAGCATTTT. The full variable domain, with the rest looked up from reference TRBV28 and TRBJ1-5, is DVKVTQSSRYLVKRTGEKVFLECVQDMDHENMFWYRQDPGLGLRLIYFSYDVKMKEKGDIPEGYSVSREKKERFSLILESASTNQTSMYLCASSLHVLIEQPQHFGDGTRLSIL.

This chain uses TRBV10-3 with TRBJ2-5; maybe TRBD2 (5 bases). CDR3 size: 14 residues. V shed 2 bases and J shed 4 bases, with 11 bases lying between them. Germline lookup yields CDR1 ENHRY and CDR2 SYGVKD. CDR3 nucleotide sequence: TGTGCCATCAGTGAGAACCGAGAGGGAGAGACCCAGTACTTC. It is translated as CAISENREGETQYF.

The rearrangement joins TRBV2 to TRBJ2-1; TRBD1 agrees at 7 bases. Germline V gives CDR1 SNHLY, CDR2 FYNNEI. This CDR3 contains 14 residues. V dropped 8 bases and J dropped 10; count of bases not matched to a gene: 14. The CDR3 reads CASLPRTGDREQFF. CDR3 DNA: TGTGCCAGCCTCCCACGAACAGGGGATCGGGAGCAGTTCTTC.

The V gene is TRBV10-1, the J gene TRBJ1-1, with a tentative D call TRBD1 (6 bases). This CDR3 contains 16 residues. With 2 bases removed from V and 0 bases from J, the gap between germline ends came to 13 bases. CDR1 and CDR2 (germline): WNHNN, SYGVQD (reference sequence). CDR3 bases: TGCGCCAGCAGTGAGACGCCGGACAGCATGAACACTGAAGCTTTCTTT. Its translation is CASSETPDSMNTEAFF.

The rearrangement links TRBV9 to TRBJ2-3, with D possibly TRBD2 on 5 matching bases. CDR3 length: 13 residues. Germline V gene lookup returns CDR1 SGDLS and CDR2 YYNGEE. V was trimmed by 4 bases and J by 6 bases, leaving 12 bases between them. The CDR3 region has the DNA TGTGCCAGCAGCTTTGAGGGAGTCGATACGCAGTATTTT. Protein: CASSFEGVDTQYF.